This TCR beta chain was sequenced in a study of long-term antiretroviral therapy in people with HIV. No donor had fewer than one pre-ART PBMC sample or fewer than two post-ART PBMC samples. Before they underwent DNA extraction, samples held about 1-10 million cryopreserved PBMC. The V gene lost 3 bases and the J gene lost 2 bases, with 8 bases spanning the gap. Per germline, CDR1 SGHTA and CDR2 FQGNSA. The CDR3 spans 14 residues. A v3.0 immunoSEQ assay was performed at survey level. Clones were read by immunoSEQ multiplex PCR, and TCRdb kept only the in-frame ones, dropping some. The sample lists 20,000 to 25,000 clones; about 88% were seen once.

The sequenced sample was unsorted PBMCs, obtained 0.6 years after starting antiretroviral therapy. The chain has TRBV7-2 and TRBJ1-5, with D possibly TRBD1 on 5 matching bases. This sequence was found in a man aged 55-75 years with HIV. The CDR3 sequence: CASSFAGRNQPQHF. The CDR3 DNA sequence: TGTGCCAGCAGCTTCGCGGGGCGCAATCAGCCCCAGCATTTT.